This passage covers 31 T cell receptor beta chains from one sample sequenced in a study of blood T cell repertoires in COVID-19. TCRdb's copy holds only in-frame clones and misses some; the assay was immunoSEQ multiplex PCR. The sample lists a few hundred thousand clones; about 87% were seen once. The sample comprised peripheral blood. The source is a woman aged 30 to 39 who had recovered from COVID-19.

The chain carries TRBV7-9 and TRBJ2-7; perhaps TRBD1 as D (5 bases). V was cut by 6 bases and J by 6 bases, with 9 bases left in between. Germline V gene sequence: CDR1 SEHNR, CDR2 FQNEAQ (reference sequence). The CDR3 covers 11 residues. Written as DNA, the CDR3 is TGTGCCAGCAGTCAAGGGGCCGAGCAGTACTTC. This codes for CASSQGAEQYF.

CDR3 bases: TGTGCCAGCAGCTTGGGTTTCCGGGACAGGGGTTCACCCCTCCACTTT. It encodes CASSLGFRDRGSPLHF. This rearrangement joins TRBV5-4 to TRBJ1-6; 10 bases are a match to TRBD1. There are 16 residues in the CDR3. Germline lookup yields CDR1 SGHNT and CDR2 YYREEE (reference sequence). J lost 9 bases, V lost 0 bases, and 6 bases had no gene match.

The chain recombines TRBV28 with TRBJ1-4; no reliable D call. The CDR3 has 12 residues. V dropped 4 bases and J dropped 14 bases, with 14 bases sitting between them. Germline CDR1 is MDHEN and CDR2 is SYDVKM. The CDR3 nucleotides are TGTGCCAGCAGTTCCCGGGTCCTAGGTCTGTTTTTT. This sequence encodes CASSSRVLGLFF. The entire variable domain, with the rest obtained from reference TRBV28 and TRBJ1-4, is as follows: DVKVTQSSRYLVKRTGEKVFLECVQDMDHENMFWYRQDPGLGLRLIYFSYDVKMKEKGDIPEGYSVSREKKERFSLILESASTNQTSMYLCASSSRVLGLFFGSGTQLSVL.

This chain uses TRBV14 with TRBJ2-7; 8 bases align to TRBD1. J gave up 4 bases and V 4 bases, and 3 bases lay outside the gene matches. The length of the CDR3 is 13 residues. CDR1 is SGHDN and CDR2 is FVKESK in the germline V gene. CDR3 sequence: CASSPGQGYEQYF. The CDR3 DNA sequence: TGTGCCAGCAGCCCCGGACAGGGATACGAGCAGTACTTC.

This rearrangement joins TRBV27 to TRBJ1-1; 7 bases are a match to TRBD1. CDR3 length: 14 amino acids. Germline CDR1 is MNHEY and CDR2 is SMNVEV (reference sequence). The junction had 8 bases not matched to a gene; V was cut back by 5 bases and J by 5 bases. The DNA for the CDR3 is TGTGCCAGCAGTCCCCAGGGGGTTTGGACTGAAGCTTTCTTT. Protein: CASSPQGVWTEAFF.

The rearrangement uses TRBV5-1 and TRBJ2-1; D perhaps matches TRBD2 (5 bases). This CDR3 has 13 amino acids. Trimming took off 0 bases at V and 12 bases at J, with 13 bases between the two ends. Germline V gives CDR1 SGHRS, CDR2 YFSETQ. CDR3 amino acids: CASSLDSGWWQFF. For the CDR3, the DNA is TGCGCCAGCAGCTTGGATTCGGGGTGGTGGCAGTTCTTC.

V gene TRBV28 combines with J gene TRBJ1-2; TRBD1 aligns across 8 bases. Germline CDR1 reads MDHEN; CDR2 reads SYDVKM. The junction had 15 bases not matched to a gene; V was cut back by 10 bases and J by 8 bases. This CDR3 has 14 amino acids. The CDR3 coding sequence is TGTGCCACCCTAACTATTCAGGGGGCCGGAGGCTACACCTTC. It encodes CATLTIQGAGGYTF.

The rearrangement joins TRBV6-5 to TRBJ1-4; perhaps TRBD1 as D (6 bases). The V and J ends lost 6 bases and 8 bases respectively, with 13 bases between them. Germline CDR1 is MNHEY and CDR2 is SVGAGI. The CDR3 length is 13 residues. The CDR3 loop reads CASSAGVGEKLFF. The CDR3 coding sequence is TGTGCCAGCAGCGCAGGGGTAGGAGAAAAACTGTTTTTT.

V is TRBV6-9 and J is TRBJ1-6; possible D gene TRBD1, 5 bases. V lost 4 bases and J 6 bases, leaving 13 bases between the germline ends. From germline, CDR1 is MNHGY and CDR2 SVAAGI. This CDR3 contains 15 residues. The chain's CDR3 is CASSCLGACNSPLHF. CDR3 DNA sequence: TGTGCCAGCAGTTGCCTAGGGGCCTGTAATTCACCCCTCCACTTT.

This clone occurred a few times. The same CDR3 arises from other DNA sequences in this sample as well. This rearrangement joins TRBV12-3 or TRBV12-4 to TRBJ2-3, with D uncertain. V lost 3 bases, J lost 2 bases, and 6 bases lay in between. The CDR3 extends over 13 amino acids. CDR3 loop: CASSLEYTDTQYF. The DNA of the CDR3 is TGTGCCAGCAGTTTGGAGTACACAGATACGCAGTATTTT.

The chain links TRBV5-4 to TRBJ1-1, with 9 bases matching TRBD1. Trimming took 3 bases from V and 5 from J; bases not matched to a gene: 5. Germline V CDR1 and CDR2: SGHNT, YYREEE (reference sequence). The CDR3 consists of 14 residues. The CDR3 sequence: CASSYGQGRTEAFF. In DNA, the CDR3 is TGTGCCAGCAGCTACGGACAGGGGAGAACTGAAGCTTTCTTT.

The CDR3 region has the DNA TGTGCCAGCAGTTCCTTATTTCCCCTCCACTTT. Its protein is CASSSLFPLHF. The chain uses TRBV12-3 or TRBV12-4 and TRBJ1-6, with D hard to call. This CDR3 spans 11 amino acids. V shed 4 bases and J shed 13 bases, with 8 bases lying between them.

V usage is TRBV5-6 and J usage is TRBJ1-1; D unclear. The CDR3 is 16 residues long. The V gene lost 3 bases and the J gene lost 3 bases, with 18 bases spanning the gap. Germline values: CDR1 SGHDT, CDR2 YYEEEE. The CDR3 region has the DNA TGTGCCAGCAGCTACACAGTAACGACCTGGGACACTGAAGCTTTCTTT. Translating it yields CASSYTVTTWDTEAFF. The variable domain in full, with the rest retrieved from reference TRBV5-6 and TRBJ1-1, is DAGVTQSPTHLIKTRGQQVTLRCSPKSGHDTVSWYQQALGQGPQFIFQYYEEEERQRGNFPDRFSGHQFPNYSSELNVNALLLGDSALYLCASSYTVTTWDTEAFFGQGTRLTVV.

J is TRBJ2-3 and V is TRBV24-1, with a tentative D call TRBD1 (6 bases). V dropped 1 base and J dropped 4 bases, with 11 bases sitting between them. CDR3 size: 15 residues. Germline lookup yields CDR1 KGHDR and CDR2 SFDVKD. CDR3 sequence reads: CATSDFTRGPDTQYF. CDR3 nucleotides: TGTGCCACCAGTGATTTTACCAGGGGTCCAGATACGCAGTATTTT.

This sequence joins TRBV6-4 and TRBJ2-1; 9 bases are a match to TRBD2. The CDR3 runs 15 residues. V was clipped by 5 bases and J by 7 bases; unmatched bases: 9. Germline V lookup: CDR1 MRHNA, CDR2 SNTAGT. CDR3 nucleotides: TGTGCCAGCAGTCGAGCGGGGGGTGGGGTTAATGAGCAGTTCTTC. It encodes CASSRAGGGVNEQFF.

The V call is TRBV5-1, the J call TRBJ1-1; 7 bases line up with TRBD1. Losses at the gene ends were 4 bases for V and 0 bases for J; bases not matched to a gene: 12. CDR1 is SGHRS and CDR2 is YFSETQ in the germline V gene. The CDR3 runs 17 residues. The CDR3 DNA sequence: TGCGCCAGCAGCCCCCGAATGGCAGGGGGTCTGAACACTGAAGCTTTCTTT. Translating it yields CASSPRMAGGLNTEAFF.

In DNA, the CDR3 is TGTGCCAGCAGTTCTCAACAGGTCCCACCGGGTGAGCAGTACTTC. Protein: CASSSQQVPPGEQYF. J is TRBJ2-7 and V is TRBV7-2; possible D gene TRBD1, 5 bases. Trimming shortened V by 6 bases and J by 7 bases, and 22 bases separated the two germline ends. CDR1 SGHTA and CDR2 FQGNSA come from the germline V gene. The CDR3 has 15 amino acids.

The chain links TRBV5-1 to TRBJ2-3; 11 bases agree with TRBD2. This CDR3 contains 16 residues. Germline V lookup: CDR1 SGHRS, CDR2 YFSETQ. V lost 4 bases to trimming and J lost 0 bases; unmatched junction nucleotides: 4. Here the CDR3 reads CASSPPSGGSTDTQYF. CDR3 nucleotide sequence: TGCGCCAGCAGCCCACCTAGCGGGGGGAGCACAGATACGCAGTATTTT.

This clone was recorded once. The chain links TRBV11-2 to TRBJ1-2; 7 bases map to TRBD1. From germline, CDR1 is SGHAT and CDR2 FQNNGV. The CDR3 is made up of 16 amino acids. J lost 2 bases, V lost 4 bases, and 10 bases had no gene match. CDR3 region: CASSSYRQGSNYGYTF. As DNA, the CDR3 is TGTGCCAGCAGCTCATACAGACAGGGATCGAACTATGGCTACACCTTC.

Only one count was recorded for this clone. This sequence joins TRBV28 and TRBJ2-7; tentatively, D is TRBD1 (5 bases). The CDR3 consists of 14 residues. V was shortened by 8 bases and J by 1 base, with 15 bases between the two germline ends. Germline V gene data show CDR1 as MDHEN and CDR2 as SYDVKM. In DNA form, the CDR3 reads TGTGCCAGCTATCGGCAGGGTTTTTCCTACGAGCAGTACTTC. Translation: CASYRQGFSYEQYF.

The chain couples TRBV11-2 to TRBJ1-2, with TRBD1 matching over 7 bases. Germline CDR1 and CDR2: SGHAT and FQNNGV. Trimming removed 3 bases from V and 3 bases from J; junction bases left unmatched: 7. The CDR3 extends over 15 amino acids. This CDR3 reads CASSLLGGAYYGYTF. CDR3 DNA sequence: TGTGCCAGCAGCTTGTTAGGGGGCGCCTACTATGGCTACACCTTC.

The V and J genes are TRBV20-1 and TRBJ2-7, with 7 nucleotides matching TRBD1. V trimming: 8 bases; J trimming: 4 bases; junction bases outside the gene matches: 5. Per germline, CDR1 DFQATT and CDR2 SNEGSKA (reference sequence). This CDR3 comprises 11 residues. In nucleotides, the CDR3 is TGCAGTTTCGTACAGGGGTACGAGCAGTACTTC. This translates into CSFVQGYEQYF.

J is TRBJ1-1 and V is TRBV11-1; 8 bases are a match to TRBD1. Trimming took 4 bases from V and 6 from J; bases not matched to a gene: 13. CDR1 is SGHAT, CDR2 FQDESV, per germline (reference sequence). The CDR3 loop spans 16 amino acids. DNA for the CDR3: TGTGCCAGCAGCTCCGGGACAGGTTTTTATAGCTCTGAAGCTTTCTTT. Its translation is CASSSGTGFYSSEAFF.

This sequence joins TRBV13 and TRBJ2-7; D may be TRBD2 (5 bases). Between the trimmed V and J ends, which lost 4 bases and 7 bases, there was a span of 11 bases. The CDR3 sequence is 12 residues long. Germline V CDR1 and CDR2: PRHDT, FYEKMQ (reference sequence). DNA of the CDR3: TGTGCCAGCAGCTCAAGCTCGGGGGAGCAGTACTTC. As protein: CASSSSSGEQYF. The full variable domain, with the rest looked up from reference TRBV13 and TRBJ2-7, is AAGVIQSPRHLIKEKRETATLKCYPIPRHDTVYWYQQGPGQDPQFLISFYEKMQSDKGSIPDRFSAQQFSDYHSELNMSSLELGDSALYFCASSSSSGEQYFGPGTRLTVT.

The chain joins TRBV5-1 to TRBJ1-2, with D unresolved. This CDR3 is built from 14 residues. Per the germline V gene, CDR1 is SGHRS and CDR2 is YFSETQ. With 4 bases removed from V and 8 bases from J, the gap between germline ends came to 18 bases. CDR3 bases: TGCGCCAGCAGCATCACAGCCTCGGAAGGCGGCTACACCTTC. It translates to CASSITASEGGYTF.

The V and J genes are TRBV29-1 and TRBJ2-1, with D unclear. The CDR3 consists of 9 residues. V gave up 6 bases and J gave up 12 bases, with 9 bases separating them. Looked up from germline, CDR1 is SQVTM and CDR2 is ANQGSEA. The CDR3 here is CSVPGAQFF. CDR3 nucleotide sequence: TGCAGCGTCCCGGGTGCGCAGTTCTTC.

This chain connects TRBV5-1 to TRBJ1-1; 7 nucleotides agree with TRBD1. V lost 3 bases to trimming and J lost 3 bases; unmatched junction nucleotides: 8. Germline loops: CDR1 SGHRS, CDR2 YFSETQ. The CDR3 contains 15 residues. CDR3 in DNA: TGCGCCAGCAGCTCGTCCACAGGGGCCTACACTGAAGCTTTCTTT. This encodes CASSSSTGAYTEAFF.

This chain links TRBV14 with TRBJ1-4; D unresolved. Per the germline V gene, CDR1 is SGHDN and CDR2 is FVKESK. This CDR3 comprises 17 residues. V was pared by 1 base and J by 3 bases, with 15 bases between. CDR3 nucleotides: TGTGCCAGCAGCCAAGGTGTAAGAGTGGAGTCTAATGAAAAACTGTTTTTT. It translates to CASSQGVRVESNEKLFF.

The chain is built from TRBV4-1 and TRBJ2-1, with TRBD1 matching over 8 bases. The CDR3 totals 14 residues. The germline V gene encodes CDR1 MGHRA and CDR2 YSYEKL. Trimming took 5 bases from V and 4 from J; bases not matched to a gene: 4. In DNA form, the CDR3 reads TGCGCCAGCAGCGGTAGGACAGGGTACAATGAGCAGTTCTTC. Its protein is CASSGRTGYNEQFF.

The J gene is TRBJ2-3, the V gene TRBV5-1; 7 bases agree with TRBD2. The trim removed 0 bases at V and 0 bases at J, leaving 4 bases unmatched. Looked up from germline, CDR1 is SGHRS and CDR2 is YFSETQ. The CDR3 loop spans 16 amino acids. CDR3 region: CASSLVGGVSTDTQYF. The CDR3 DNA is TGCGCCAGCAGCTTGGTTGGGGGGGTTAGCACAGATACGCAGTATTTT.

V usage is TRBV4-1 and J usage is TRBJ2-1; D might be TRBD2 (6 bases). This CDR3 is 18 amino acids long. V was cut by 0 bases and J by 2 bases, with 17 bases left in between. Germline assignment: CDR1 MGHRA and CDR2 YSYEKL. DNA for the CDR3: TGCGCCAGCAGCCAAGAACATAGGGTAGCGGTTACCTACAATGAGCAGTTCTTC. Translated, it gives CASSQEHRVAVTYNEQFF.